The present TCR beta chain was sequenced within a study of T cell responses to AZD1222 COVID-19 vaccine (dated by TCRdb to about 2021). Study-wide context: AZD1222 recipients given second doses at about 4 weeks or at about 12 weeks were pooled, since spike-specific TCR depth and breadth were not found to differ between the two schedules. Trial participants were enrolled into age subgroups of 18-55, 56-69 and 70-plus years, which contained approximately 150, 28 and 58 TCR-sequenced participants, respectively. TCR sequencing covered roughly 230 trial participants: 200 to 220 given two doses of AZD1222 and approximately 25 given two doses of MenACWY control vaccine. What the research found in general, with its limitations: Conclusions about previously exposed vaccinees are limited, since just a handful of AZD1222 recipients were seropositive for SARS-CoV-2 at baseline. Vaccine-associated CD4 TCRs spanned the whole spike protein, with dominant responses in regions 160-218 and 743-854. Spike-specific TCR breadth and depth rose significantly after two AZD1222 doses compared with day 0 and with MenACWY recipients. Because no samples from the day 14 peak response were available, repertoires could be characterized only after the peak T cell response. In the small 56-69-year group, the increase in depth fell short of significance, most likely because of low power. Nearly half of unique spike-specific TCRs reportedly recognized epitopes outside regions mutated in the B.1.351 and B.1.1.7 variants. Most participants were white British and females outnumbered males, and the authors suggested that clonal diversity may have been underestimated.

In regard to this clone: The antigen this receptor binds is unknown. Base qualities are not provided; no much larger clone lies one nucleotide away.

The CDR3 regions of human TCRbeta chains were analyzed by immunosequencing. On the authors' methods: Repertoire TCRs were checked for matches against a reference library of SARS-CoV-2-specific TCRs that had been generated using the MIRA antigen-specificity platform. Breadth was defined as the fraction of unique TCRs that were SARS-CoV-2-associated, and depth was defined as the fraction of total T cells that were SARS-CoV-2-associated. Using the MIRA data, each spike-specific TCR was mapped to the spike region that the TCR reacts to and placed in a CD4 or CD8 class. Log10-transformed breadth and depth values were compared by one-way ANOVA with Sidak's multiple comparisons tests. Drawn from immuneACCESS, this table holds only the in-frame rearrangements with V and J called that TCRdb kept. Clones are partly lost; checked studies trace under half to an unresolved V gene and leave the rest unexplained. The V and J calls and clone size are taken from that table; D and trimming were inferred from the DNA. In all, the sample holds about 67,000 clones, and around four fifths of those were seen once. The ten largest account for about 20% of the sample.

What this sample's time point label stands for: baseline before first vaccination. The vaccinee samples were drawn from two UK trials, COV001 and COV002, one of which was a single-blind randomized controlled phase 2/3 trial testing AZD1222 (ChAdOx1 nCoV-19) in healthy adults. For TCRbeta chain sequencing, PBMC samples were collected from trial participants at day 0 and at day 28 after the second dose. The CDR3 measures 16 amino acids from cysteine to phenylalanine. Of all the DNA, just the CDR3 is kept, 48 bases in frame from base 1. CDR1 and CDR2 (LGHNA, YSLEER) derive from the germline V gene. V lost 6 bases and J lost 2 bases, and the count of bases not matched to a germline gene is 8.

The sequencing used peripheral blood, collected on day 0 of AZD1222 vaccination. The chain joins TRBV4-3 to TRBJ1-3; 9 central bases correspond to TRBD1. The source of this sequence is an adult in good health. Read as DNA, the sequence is TGCGCCAGCAGAGAAGCACAGGGGGCTCCTGGAAACACCATATATTTT. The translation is CASREAQGAPGNTIYF.